This T cell receptor beta chain was identified during a study of T cells expressing NK-cell markers. Across the whole study: Cells sorted as CD3+CD56+NKG2C+, CD3+CD56+NKG2C- and CD3+CD56-NKG2C+ T cells supplied the TCR beta repertoires. Findings of the study overall: The contribution of dominant NKG2C+ clonotypes to CD8+ T cells in about 6 donors was about 1.0-7.0%.

With regard to this clonotype: The target antigen is unknown.

With the 5' RACE reads reprocessed, TCRdb shows one record per CDR3 protein and no DNA. This sample's table reports approximately 550,000 distinct CDR3 sequences. The CDR3 consists of 14 residues. This rearrangement joins TRBV12-3 or TRBV12-4 to TRBJ1-5; TCRdb proposes TRBD1, but this gene call is untestable without DNA. The source is a man in his late teens or twenties in good health. The material sequenced was blood T cells: a sorted CD56 or NKG2C T cell subset, CD4+ or CD8+ T cells, or bulk PBMC T cells (not recorded which). The CDR3: CATTGQGYNQPQHF.